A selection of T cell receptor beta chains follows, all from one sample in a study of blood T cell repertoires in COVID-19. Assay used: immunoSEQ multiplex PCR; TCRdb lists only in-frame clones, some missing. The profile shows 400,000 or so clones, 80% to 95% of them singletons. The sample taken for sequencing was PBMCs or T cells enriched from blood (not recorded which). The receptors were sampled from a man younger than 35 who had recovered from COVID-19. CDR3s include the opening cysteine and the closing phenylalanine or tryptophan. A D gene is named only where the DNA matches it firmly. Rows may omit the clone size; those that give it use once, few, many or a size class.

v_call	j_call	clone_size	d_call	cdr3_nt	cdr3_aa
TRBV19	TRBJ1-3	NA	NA	TGTGCCAGTAGTATAGCCCCAGGACTTAGCTCTGGAAACACCATATATTTT	CASSIAPGLSSGNTIYF
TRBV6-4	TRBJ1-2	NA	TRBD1	TGTGCCAGAAATGAGGACAGGGGGCACTACTATGGCTACACCTTC	CARNEDRGHYYGYTF
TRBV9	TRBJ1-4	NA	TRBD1	TGTGCCAGCAGCGTTAACAGGGGCGCAACTAATGAAAAACTGTTTTTT	CASSVNRGATNEKLFF
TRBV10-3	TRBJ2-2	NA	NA	TGTGCCACCTCTATGGTAATCGGGGAGCTGTTTTTT	CATSMVIGELFF
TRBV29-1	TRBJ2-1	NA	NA	TGCAGCGTTGAGAAGCCCCTTCGAAACAATGAGCAGTTCTTC	CSVEKPLRNNEQFF
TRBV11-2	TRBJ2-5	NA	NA	TGTGCCAGCAGCTTCCCAACCCCGGTGCGGGAGACCCAGTACTTC	CASSFPTPVRETQYF
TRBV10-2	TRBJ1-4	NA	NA	TGCGCCAGCAGTATCGGGGAAACAACTAATGAAAAACTGTTTTTT	CASSIGETTNEKLFF
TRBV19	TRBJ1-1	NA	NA	TGTGCCAGTAGTTTCGGACTGAGGAACACTGAAGCTTTCTTT	CASSFGLRNTEAFF
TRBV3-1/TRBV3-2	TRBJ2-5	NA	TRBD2	TGTGCCAGCAGCGGAGGGGCTAGCGGGGTCGGAGAGACCCAGTACTTC	CASSGGASGVGETQYF
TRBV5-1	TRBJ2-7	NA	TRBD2	TGCGCCAGCAGCTCCAGACCCCCGGGACTAGCGGGATCCGCTCGGGACGAGCAGTACTTC	CASSSRPPGLAGSARDEQYF
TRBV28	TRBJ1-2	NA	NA	TGTGCCAGCAGTTTAGGGGTACAGGCGAACTATGGCTACACCTTC	CASSLGVQANYGYTF
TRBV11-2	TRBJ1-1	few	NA	TGTGCCAGCAGCTTAACGGGAAACACTGAAGCTTTCTTT	CASSLTGNTEAFF
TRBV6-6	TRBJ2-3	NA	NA	TGTGCCAGCAGCCCTAGTGGTACCGATACGCAGTATTTT	CASSPSGTDTQYF
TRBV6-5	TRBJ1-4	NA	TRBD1	TGTGCCAGCAGGCGACAGGGGAGTAGTGAAAAACTGTTTTTT	CASRRQGSSEKLFF
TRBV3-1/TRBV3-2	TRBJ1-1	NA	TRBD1	TGTGCCAGCAGCTCCGCCTCAGGGGGCCTTGAAGCTTTCTTT	CASSSASGGLEAFF
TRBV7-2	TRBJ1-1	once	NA	TGTGCCAGCAGCTACCGTGGGGGCTCCACTGAAGCTTTCTTT	CASSYRGGSTEAFF
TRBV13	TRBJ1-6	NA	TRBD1	TGTGCCAGCAGCCCGCGGGACAGGGGCAATTCACCCCTCCACTTT	CASSPRDRGNSPLHF
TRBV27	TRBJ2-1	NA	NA	TGTGCCAGCAGTCCTCGACAGAATTACAATGAGCAGTTCTTC	CASSPRQNYNEQFF
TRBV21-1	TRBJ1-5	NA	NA	TGTGCCAGCAGCGGGCACAGGAATCAGCCCCAGCATTTT	CASSGHRNQPQHF
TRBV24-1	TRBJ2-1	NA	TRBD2	TGTGCCACCCGATTTGCGGGAGTACAGTTCTTC	CATRFAGVQFF
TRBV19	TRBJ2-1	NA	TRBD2	TGTGCCAGTACCCCCCTCGGGGCTAGCGGGAGGGTCTGGCCCTACAATGAGCAGTTCTTC	CASTPLGASGRVWPYNEQFF
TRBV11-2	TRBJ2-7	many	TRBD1	TGTGCCAGCAGCTTAGAAGGGACAGGGACCTACGAGCAGTACTTC	CASSLEGTGTYEQYF
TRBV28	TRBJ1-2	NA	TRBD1	TGTGCCAGCAGAATGACAGGGATAGGCTACACCTTC	CASRMTGIGYTF
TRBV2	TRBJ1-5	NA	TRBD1	TGTGCCAGTACGGGGGGGGACAGGGTAGGCCAGCCCCAGCATTTT	CASTGGDRVGQPQHF
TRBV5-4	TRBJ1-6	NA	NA	TGTGCCAGCAGCTTGAGGGAGAATAATTCACCCCTCCACTTT	CASSLRENNSPLHF
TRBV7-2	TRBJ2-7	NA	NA	TGTGCCAGCAGCTTAACAGGACCCGGAACCTACGAGCAGTACTTC	CASSLTGPGTYEQYF
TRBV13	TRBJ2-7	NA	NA	TGTGCCAGCAGCTCAGGGCGGAGCGGGACAAACTACGAGCAGTACTTC	CASSSGRSGTNYEQYF
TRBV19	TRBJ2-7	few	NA	TGTGCCAGTAGTGCAGGACAGTCCTACGAGCAGTACTTC	CASSAGQSYEQYF
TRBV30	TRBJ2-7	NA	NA	TGTGCCTGGAGTATGTCGCGGGAGCAGTACTTC	CAWSMSREQYF
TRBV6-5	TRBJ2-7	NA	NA	TGTGCCAGCAGACAGGGTCAAATCTACGAGCAGTACTTC	CASRQGQIYEQYF
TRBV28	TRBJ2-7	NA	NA	TGTGCCAGCAGTTTTAAGAACAACTACGAGCAGTACTTC	CASSFKNNYEQYF
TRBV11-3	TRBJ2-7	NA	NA	TGTGCCAGCAGCTTAGATCAGGACACCGCGTTCTCCTACGAGCAGTACTTC	CASSLDQDTAFSYEQYF
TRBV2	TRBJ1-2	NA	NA	TGTGCCAGCACCCCTAGGCAGGACTTATATGGCTACACCTTC	CASTPRQDLYGYTF
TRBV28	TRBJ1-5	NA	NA	TGTGCCAGCAGTTTATATAACAGGGTGAGCAATCAGCCCCAGCATTTT	CASSLYNRVSNQPQHF
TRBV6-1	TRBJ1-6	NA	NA	TGTGCCAGCAGTGAAGCACGGGAAGGTTTGCCCCTCCACTTT	CASSEAREGLPLHF
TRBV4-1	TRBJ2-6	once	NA	TGCGCCAGCAGCCAAGAATCCCCTAGAAATGGGGCCAACGTCCTGACTTTC	CASSQESPRNGANVLTF
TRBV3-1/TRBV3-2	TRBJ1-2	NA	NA	TGTGCCAGCAGCCAAGATCGGGAGAGAAACTATGGCTACACCTTC	CASSQDRERNYGYTF
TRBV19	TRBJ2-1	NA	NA	TGTGCCAGTAGTATCCAGCGGGCCAATGAGCAGTTCTTC	CASSIQRANEQFF
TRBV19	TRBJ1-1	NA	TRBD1	TGTGCCAGTAGTTCGGGACAGGGGTTCACTGAAGCTTTCTTT	CASSSGQGFTEAFF
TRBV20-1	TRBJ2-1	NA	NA	TGCAGTGCTAGTAGAGGGGGGGTATTCAATGAGCAGTTCTTC	CSASRGGVFNEQFF
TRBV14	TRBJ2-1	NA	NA	TGTGCCAGCAGCCAATTCAGGGGTAGCTCCTACAATGAGCAGTTCTTC	CASSQFRGSSYNEQFF
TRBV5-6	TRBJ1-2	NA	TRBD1	TGTGCCAGCAGCTCGCGGGACAGAGTATACTATGGCTACACCTTC	CASSSRDRVYYGYTF
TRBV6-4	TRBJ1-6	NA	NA	TGTGCCAGCAGGGCCACAGGGAGAGGTTCACCCCTCCACTTT	CASRATGRGSPLHF
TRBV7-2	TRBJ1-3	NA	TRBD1	TGTGCCAGCAGCTCTCCGGAGACAGGGGGCGTGAGAGGAAACACCATATATTTT	CASSSPETGGVRGNTIYF
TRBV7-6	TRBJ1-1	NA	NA	TGTGCCAGCAGCTTGGAAGGCGGTGGGACTGAAGCTTTCTTT	CASSLEGGGTEAFF
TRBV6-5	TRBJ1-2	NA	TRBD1	TGTGCCAGCAGACGGACAGGGAGCTATGGCTACACCTTC	CASRRTGSYGYTF
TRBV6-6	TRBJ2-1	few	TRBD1	TGTGCCAGCAGTCATGGAGACCGGGACAGGGGGCGCAATGAGCAGTTCTTC	CASSHGDRDRGRNEQFF
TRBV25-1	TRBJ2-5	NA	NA	TGTGCCAGCAGTCCCACGGAGGGAGTAGGAATAAGAGGAGAGACCCAGTACTTC	CASSPTEGVGIRGETQYF
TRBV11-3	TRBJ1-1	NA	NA	TGTGCCAGCAGCTTGGGAGGCAGCCCGAACACTGAAGCTTTCTTT	CASSLGGSPNTEAFF
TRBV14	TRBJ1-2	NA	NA	TGTGCCAGCAGCCCTAACCCATATGGCTACACCTTC	CASSPNPYGYTF
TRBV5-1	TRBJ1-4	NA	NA	TGCGCCAGCAGGGTTCAGGGTGCAACTAATGAAAAACTGTTTTTT	CASRVQGATNEKLFF
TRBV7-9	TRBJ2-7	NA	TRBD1	TGTGCCAGCAGCCAGGGACAGGGTTACTACGAGCAGTACTTC	CASSQGQGYYEQYF
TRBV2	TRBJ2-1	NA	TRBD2	TGTGCCAGTCTTCTAGCGGGAAACAATGAGCAGTTCTTC	CASLLAGNNEQFF
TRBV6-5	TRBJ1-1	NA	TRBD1	TGTGCCAGCAACCCTAGGGACAGAGCTTCGGCTGAAGCTTTCTTT	CASNPRDRASAEAFF
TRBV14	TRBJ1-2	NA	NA	TGTGCCAGCAGCCCTGGACAGAACTATGGCTACACCTTC	CASSPGQNYGYTF
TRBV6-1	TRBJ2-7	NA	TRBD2	TGTGCCAGCAGTGAAGAAGTAGCGGGAGGAGACGAGCAGTACTTC	CASSEEVAGGDEQYF
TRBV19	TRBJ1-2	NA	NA	TGTGCCAGTAGTATAGTGACAGCCCTCGCCGGCTACACCTTC	CASSIVTALAGYTF
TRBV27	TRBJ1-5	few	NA	TGTGCCAGCAGTTTTTTATTCAATCAGCCCCAGCATTTT	CASSFLFNQPQHF
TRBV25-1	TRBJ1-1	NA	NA	TGTGCCAGCAGTGTGTCACAGTTGAACACTGAAGCTTTCTTT	CASSVSQLNTEAFF
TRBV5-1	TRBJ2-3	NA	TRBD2	TGCGCCAGCAGCTTGGTCCCAGCGGGAGGACCAGATACGCAGTATTTT	CASSLVPAGGPDTQYF